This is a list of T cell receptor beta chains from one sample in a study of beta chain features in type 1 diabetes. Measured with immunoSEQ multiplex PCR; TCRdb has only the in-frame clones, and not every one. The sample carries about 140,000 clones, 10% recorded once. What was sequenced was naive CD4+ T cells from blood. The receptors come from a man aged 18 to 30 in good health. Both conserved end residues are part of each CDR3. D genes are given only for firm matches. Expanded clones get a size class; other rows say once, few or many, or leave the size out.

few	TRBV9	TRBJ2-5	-	TGTGCCAGCAGCGACTTCGGACTTCTAGTTGGCGAGGAGACCCAGTACTTC	CASSDFGLLVGEETQYF
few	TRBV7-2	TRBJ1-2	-	TGTGCCAGCAGCACACGGGTGACAGGTATCTTCGACTATGGCTACACCTTC	CASSTRVTGIFDYGYTF
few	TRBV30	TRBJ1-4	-	TGTGCCAACTCAGGTGGCCGTAATGAAAAACTGTTTTTT	CANSGGRNEKLFF
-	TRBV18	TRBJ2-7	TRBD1	TGTGCCAGCTCGTATGGACAGGGGCAGTCCTACGAGCAGTACTTC	CASSYGQGQSYEQYF
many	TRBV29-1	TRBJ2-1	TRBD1	TGCAGCGTTGAGCTGCGGGACAGGGTTTTGGGTGAGCAGTTCTTC	CSVELRDRVLGEQFF
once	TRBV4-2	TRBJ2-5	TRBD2	TGTGCCAGCAGCCAAGGGGGCGGGGGAATGGAGACCCAGTACTTC	CASSQGGGGMETQYF
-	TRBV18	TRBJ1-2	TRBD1	TGTGCCAGCTCACCCGAGACAGGGGCGGGCTATGGCTACACCTTC	CASSPETGAGYGYTF
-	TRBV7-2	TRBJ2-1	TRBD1	TGTGCCAGCAGCCCCGCGGGACAGGACTACAATGAGCAGTTCTTC	CASSPAGQDYNEQFF
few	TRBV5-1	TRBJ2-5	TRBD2	TGCGCCAGCAGCTCGATGACTAGCGGGGGACAAGAGACCCAGTACTTC	CASSSMTSGGQETQYF
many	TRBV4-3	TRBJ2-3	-	TGCGCCAGCAGCCAAGATGGTGCGGGAGATACGCAGTATTTT	CASSQDGAGDTQYF
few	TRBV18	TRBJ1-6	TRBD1	TGTGCCAGCTCACATAACAGGGGTGATTCACCCCTCCACTTT	CASSHNRGDSPLHF
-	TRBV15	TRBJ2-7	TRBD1	TGTGCCACCAGCAGGGACAGGGGAGGGTACGAGCAGTACTTC	CATSRDRGGYEQYF
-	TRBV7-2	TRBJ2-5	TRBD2	TGTGCCAGCAGCGCCTCTAGCGGGGGCTGGGAGACCCAGTACTTC	CASSASSGGWETQYF
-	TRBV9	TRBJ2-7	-	TGTGCCAGCAGCGTAGGAGGGGGGGACTCCTACGAGCAGTACTTC	CASSVGGGDSYEQYF
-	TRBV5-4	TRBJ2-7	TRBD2	TGTGCCAGCAGCCGGGGGGGCTTATCCTACGAGCAGTACTTC	CASSRGGLSYEQYF
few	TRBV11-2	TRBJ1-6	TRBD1	TGTGCCAGCAGCTTAAGGGGACAGACTGATGACAACCACTTT	CASSLRGQTDDNHF
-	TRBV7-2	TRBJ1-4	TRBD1	TGTACCAGCAGCTTAGCACCCCCGGGACAGGGTAATGAAAAACTGTTTTTT	CTSSLAPPGQGNEKLFF
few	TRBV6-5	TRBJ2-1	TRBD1	TGTGCCAGCAGTTACTCCGGGACAGGGGTGGGCGATGAGCAGTTCTTC	CASSYSGTGVGDEQFF
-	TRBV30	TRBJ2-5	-	TGTGCCTGGAGTGTTCGGCTACTAGCTTCGGAGACCCAGTACTTC	CAWSVRLLASETQYF
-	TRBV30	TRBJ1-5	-	TGTGCCTGGAGCCCCGATATAGATCAGCCCCAGCATTTT	CAWSPDIDQPQHF
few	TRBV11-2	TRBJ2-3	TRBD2	TGTGCCAGCAGCTACACTAGCGGTAGCACAGATACGCAGTATTTT	CASSYTSGSTDTQYF
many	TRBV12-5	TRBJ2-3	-	TGTGCTAGTGGGGATTCGAGGAGCACAGATACGCAGTATTTT	CASGDSRSTDTQYF
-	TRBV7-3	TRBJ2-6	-	TGTGCCAGCAGCTTATCCCGCTCTGGGGCCAACGTCCTGACTTTC	CASSLSRSGANVLTF
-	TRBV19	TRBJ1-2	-	TGTGCCAGTAGTAGCAACCGGGACTCCGGTGGCTACACCTTC	CASSSNRDSGGYTF
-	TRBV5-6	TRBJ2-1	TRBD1	TGTGCCAGCAGCTTACAGGGGATCGGGTCCTACAATGAGCAGTTCTTC	CASSLQGIGSYNEQFF
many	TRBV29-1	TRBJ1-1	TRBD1	TGCAGCGTTGCCGACAGGGGGACTGAAGCTTTCTTT	CSVADRGTEAFF
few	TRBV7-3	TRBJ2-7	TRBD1	TGTGCCAGCAGCCCGGGACAGGGGGTCTACGAGCAGTACTTC	CASSPGQGVYEQYF
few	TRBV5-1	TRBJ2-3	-	TGCGCCAGCAGCCCGAAGTGGCCGTCTAGCACAGATACGCAGTATTTT	CASSPKWPSSTDTQYF
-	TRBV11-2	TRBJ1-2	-	TGTGCCAGCAGCTTTAACATCGATAACTATGGCTACACCTTC	CASSFNIDNYGYTF
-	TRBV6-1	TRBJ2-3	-	TGTGCCAGCAGCCTAGACCATTCGACAGATACGCAGTATTTT	CASSLDHSTDTQYF
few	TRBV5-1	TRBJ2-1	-	TGCGCCAGCAGCTTGGCCGGCAGGCCTTCCTACAATGAGCAGTTCTTC	CASSLAGRPSYNEQFF
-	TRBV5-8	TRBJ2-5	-	TGTGCCAGCAGCTTGGCCTTGCAAGAGACCCAGTACTTC	CASSLALQETQYF
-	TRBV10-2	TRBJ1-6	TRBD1	TGCGCCAGCAGTGAGTTTGTAACAGGGGGATCATATAATTCACCCCTCCACTTT	CASSEFVTGGSYNSPLHF
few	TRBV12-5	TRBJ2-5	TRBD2	TGTGCTAGTGCCAGGACTAGCGGGGGGGCCTGGGAGACCCAGTACTTC	CASARTSGGAWETQYF
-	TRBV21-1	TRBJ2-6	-	TGTGCCATTCCTCCCCTTGGACAGCTAGACTCTGGGGCCAACGTCCTGACTTTC	CAIPPLGQLDSGANVLTF
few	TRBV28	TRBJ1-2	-	TGTGCCAGCAGTTTAAATTGGGTGGGGCAGGGAAACTATGGCTACACCTTC	CASSLNWVGQGNYGYTF
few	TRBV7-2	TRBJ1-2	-	TGTGCCAGCAGCCGAGGTCAGGGTTTCCCAGGCTACACCTTC	CASSRGQGFPGYTF
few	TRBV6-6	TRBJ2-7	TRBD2	TGTGCCAGCAGTTGGGGGGGGAAGGGTTACGAGCAGTACTTC	CASSWGGKGYEQYF
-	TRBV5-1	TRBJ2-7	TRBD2	TGCGCCAGCAGAAAACTAGCGGGCCCTTCCTACGAGCAGTACTTC	CASRKLAGPSYEQYF
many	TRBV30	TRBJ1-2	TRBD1	TGTGCCTGGACCCTCCAGGGGGGCTATGGCTACACCTTC	CAWTLQGGYGYTF
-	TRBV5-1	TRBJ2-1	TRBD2	TGCGCCAGCAGCTCCGGGACTAGAGGGATTGAGCAGTTCTTC	CASSSGTRGIEQFF
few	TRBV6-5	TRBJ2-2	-	TGTGCCAGCAGTTACTCCAGAAACACCGGGGAGCTGTTTTTT	CASSYSRNTGELFF
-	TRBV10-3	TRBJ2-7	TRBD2	TGTGCCGGGGGGACGGGGGGGCTCGCTTACGAGCAGTACTTC	CAGGTGGLAYEQYF
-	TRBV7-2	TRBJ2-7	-	TGTGCCAGCAGCTTCCCCGGGGGAACCGAGCAGTACTTC	CASSFPGGTEQYF
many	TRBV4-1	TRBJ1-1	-	TGCGCCAGCAGCCAAGCGGGGGGAGCAGAAGCTTTCTTT	CASSQAGGAEAFF
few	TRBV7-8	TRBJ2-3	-	TGTGCCAGCAGCTTAGAGCTAGGTTCCAGGGGCACAGATACGCAGTATTTT	CASSLELGSRGTDTQYF
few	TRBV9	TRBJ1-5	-	TGTGCCAGCAGCGTAAGCAGGACAAATCAGCCCCAGCATTTT	CASSVSRTNQPQHF
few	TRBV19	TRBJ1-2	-	TGTGCCAGTAGTGGGACTTGGTTTGGCTACACCTTC	CASSGTWFGYTF
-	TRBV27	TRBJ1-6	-	TGTGCCAGCAGTTTTGGTTCGAGCTCCTATAATTCACCCCTCCACTTT	CASSFGSSSYNSPLHF
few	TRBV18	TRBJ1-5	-	TGTGCCAGCTCACCACCCTCTAGGGGGACCAATCAGCCCCAGCATTTT	CASSPPSRGTNQPQHF
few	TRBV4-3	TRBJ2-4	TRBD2	TGCGCCAGCAGCCAATCCCTCCCGCAACGGGGGGTTGGCTTAATTCAGTACTTC	CASSQSLPQRGVGLIQYF
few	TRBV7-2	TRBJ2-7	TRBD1	TGTGCCAGCAGCTTAGGCCCTACAGGGGGCGGTTCCCCCTACGAGCAGTACTTC	CASSLGPTGGGSPYEQYF
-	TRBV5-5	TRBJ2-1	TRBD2	TGTGCCAGCAGCTTCTCTAGCGGGGCCTACAATGAGCAGTTCTTC	CASSFSSGAYNEQFF
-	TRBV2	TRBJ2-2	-	TGTGCCAGCAGTGAAACAGTCGCGAACACCGGGGAGCTGTTTTTT	CASSETVANTGELFF
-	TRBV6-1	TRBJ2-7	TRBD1	TGTGCCAGCAGTGCAGGGACAGGGTTATCCTACGAGCAGTACTTC	CASSAGTGLSYEQYF
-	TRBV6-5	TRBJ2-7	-	TGTGCCAGCAGTTCGGTCTACGAGCAGTACTTC	CASSSVYEQYF
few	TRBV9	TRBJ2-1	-	TGTGCCAGCAGCGTAGCAGGTCTCCTCAATGAGCAGTTCTTC	CASSVAGLLNEQFF
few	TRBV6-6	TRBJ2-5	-	TGTGCCAGCAGTCGAGGGCAAGAGACCCAGTACTTC	CASSRGQETQYF
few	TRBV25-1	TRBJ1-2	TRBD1	TGTGCCAGCAGTGCAAGGACAGGCCCGCCCTATGGCTACACCTTC	CASSARTGPPYGYTF